This T cell receptor (beta chain) appears in the sequencing data of a study of blood T cells in healthy people across ages (dated by TCRdb to between 2014 and 2017). Regarding the research as a whole: Template switching captured roughly one uniquely barcoded TCR beta cDNA molecule per two T cells in model experiments. The donors were divided into four age groups: young (average around 15 years), middle-aged (almost 40), aged (under 70) and long-lived (about 80). To avoid experimental bias, donors of different ages were distributed randomly across sequencing lanes. To track age-related changes in TCR beta repertoire diversity, the study relied on deep sequencing normalized with unique cDNA molecular identifiers. Using the same blood draw, the study looked at two additional independent replicas of 1 million unique cDNA reads for two donors, one aged 18 to 30 and the other aged 80 or older. Study-wide conclusions, independent of this receptor: Observed TCR beta diversity correlated strongly with the percentage of naive T cells measured by flow cytometry. Conclusive comparison of naive and antigen-experienced compartments was prevented by the profiling of bulk unsorted PBMCs. As age increased, observed TCR beta diversity per million T cells dropped in a roughly linear way, and a significant reduction was already evident by age about 36. The long-lived group showed more naive CD4+ T cells, fewer expanded clones and increased TCR diversity than the aged group, suggesting age selection. The CMV infection status of donors was not known, potentially confounding age-related changes in expanded clonotypes. Total diversity estimates from one million sequenced T cells were considered lower bounds and underestimates.

Library method: 5' RACE. The sequencer listed for this sample is Illumina HiSeq 2500. A second roughly 7 to 12 cycle PCR used a sample-barcoded 5' primer and a J-beta primer mix. Each TCR beta cDNA molecule received a unique molecular identifier from a template-switch 5' adaptor carrying 12 random nucleotides. Each sample yielded at least 3 million CDR3-containing paired-end reads. The Mint cDNA synthesis kit, primed by a TRBC-specific oligonucleotide, was used to synthesize first-strand cDNA from all RNA. Following uracil-DNA glycosylase treatment, all cDNA underwent a first 18-cycle PCR with the universal primers M1SS and BC2_uni_R. Processing in the source paper ran as follows. For normalization, 1 million high-quality reads, each with a distinct molecular identifier, were randomly selected from each sample. Reads sharing molecular identifiers were discarded rather than binned into consensus sequences. MiTCR, with a Q25 quality threshold and the strictest error-elimination algorithm, was used for CDR3 identification, clonotype clustering and error correction. A nonparametric unseen species model using Euler transformation provided a lower-bound estimate of total TCR beta diversity. Through fastp at Q25 and MiXCR, TCRdb rebuilt clones from the public reads, retaining in-frame beta chains. Every CDR3 protein is listed once, alongside the most common genes and DNA of its rows. The V and J calls, along with clone size, are taken from TCRdb and not from the paper's own processing. For this sample the table gives about 780,000 distinct CDR3 sequences, of which about 45% were detected only once. 15% to 20% of the sample is held by the ten biggest clonotypes.

Comments on this clonotype: Its antigen has not been determined. No clone much larger than this one lies a single base away; base qualities are absent.

The donors were some 36 Caucasian individuals from Russia, aged roughly 6 to 90 years, who were systemically healthy. Each donor gave around 9.9 milliliters of peripheral blood, collected into EDTA-treated Vacutainer tubes. Ficoll-Paque density-gradient centrifugation was used to isolate PBMCs, with at least 6 million per sample. Trizol reagent was used to extract total RNA from PBMCs, with at least 6 micrograms per sample. The percentages of naive CD45RAhigh/CD27high T cells were determined by flow cytometry on a PBMC aliquot from every donor. CDR3 length: 15 amino acids, cysteine to phenylalanine. The sequence is cut down to CDR3 DNA, 45 bases in frame from base 1. CDR1 and CDR2, per the germline V gene, are SGHTA and FQGTGA. The germline V end is reduced by 6 bases and the J end by 6 bases; junction bases left unmatched: 9.

The TCR was taken from an elderly man in good health. Sequencing was carried out using blood. This sequence uses TRBV7-3 and TRBJ2-2; 8 bases in between match TRBD1. The nucleotide sequence is TGTGCCAGCAGTCCGGCCGGGACAGGATCCGGGGAGCTGTTTTTT. The encoded protein is CASSPAGTGSGELFF. Supplemented by the reference TRBV7-3 and TRBJ2-2 proteins around the CDR3, the complete variable domain is GAGVSQTPSNKVTEKGKYVELRCDPISGHTALYWYRQSLGQGPEFLIYFQGTGAADDSGLPNDRFFAVRPEGSVSTLKIQRTERGDSAVYLCASSPAGTGSGELFFGEGSRLTVL.